This T cell receptor (beta chain) was found in a study of T cell responses to AZD1222 COVID-19 vaccine. Trimming removed 8 bases from V and 0 bases from J, with 11 bases in between. From germline, CDR1 is MNHEY and CDR2 SMNVEV (reference sequence). The CDR3 extends over 14 amino acids. This clone was seen just once. No antigen is known for it. Overall study results and limits: Females outnumbered males among donors, who were mostly white British; clonal diversity was possibly underestimated. In all cases, repertoires were sampled only after the peak T cell response. Following two doses of AZD1222, Spike-specific TCR breadth and depth rose. Dominant at 160-218 and 743-854, vaccine-associated CD4 TCRs also spanned spike.

Assay used: immunoSEQ multiplex PCR; TCRdb lists only in-frame clones, some missing. The profile shows 120,000 to 150,000 clones, 89% of them singletons. The V and J genes are TRBV27 and TRBJ1-5; D is ambiguous. The clonotype comes from an adult in good health. The sample in question was peripheral blood, obtained on day 0 of AZD1222 vaccination. Here the CDR3 reads CASPGSYSNQPQHF. DNA for the CDR3: TGTGCCAGCCCCGGGTCGTATAGCAATCAGCCCCAGCATTTT.